The 21 T cell receptor beta chains in this list originate from one sample, sequenced in a study of blood T cell repertoires in COVID-19. Profiling relied on immunoSEQ multiplex PCR, and the TCRdb table lists in-frame clones only, not all of them. The table has 250,000 or so clones, 85% to 90% seen once. Sequencing was carried out using PBMCs or T cells enriched from blood (not recorded which). These receptors were taken from a woman in her fifties or sixties who had recovered from COVID-19.

The CDR3 loop reads CACERGVGTQYF. CDR3 sequence (DNA): TGTGCTTGCGAACGGGGTGTGGGTACGCAGTATTTT. The chain recombines TRBV30 with TRBJ2-3, with TRBD2 as a possible D gene (5 bases). This CDR3 comprises 12 residues. Germline CDR1 is GTSNPN and CDR2 is SVGIG (reference sequence).

The rearrangement links TRBV3-1 (or the pseudogene TRBV3-2) to TRBJ2-6; D gene ambiguous. The CDR3 spans 14 residues. V dropped 4 bases and J dropped 0 bases, with 4 bases sitting between them. Germline V CDR1 and CDR2: LGHDT, YNNKEL (reference sequence). The CDR3 protein is CASSLNSGANVLTF. The DNA for the CDR3 is TGTGCCAGCAGCCTCAACTCTGGGGCCAACGTCCTGACTTTC.

V and J are TRBV28 and TRBJ1-4; TRBD1 matches at 7 bases. Germline trimming cut 4 bases from V and 4 bases from J; bases unmatched to any gene: 9. Germline V CDR1 and CDR2: MDHEN, SYDVKM. The CDR3 consists of 16 residues. The CDR3 DNA is TGTGCCAGCAGTTCTCCCATGGACAGGCGTAATGAAAAACTGTTTTTT. Protein: CASSSPMDRRNEKLFF.

This chain joins TRBV28 and TRBJ1-1; tentatively, D is TRBD1 (5 bases). The V end lost 7 bases, the J end lost 1 base, and 13 bases lay between the germline ends. Germline V gene data show CDR1 as MDHEN and CDR2 as SYDVKM. This CDR3 region has 14 residues. CDR3 protein: CASTPGQRNTEAFF. The CDR3 nucleotides are TGTGCCAGCACCCCAGGGCAGAGGAACACTGAAGCTTTCTTT.

The V gene is TRBV4-1, the J gene TRBJ2-7, with D possibly TRBD2 on 5 matching bases. Deletions cut 3 bases from V and 4 bases from J, with 13 bases between. CDR1 is MGHRA and CDR2 is YSYEKL in the germline V gene. This CDR3 has 14 amino acids. The CDR3 DNA is TGCGCCAGCAGCCATCAAGCGGTAGATTACGAGCAGTACTTC. Amino acid sequence: CASSHQAVDYEQYF.

The chain joins TRBV5-8 to TRBJ1-4, with 9 bases lining up with TRBD1. The CDR3 contains 14 residues. V dropped 4 bases and J dropped 5; count of bases not matched to a gene: 3. The V gene's germline CDR1 is SGHTS and CDR2 YDEGEE. CDR3 sequence: CASSQDRGNEKLFF. CDR3 bases: TGTGCCAGCAGCCAAGACAGGGGGAATGAAAAACTGTTTTTT.

The gene calls are TRBV3-1 (or the pseudogene TRBV3-2) and TRBJ2-3, with unresolved D. Trimming stripped 0 bases from V and 4 bases from J, with 14 bases between. The CDR3 covers 16 residues. From germline, CDR1 is LGHDT and CDR2 YNNKEL (reference sequence). The CDR3 DNA is TGTGCCAGCAGCCAAGATAGGCACAGTCTACCAGATACGCAGTATTTT. As protein: CASSQDRHSLPDTQYF.

This chain connects TRBV12-3 or TRBV12-4 to TRBJ2-2; weak D call: TRBD2 (6 bases). With 7 bases removed from V and 3 bases from J, the gap between germline ends came to 9 bases. This CDR3 contains 13 residues. The CDR3 region has the DNA TGTGCCAGCACGGGACTGCACACCGGGGAGCTGTTTTTT. This encodes CASTGLHTGELFF.

This rearrangement joins TRBV2 to TRBJ1-4, with D possibly matching TRBD1 (6 bases). Trimming took off 6 bases at V and 0 bases at J, with 11 bases between the two ends. CDR3 size: 15 residues. Germline V gene lookup returns CDR1 SNHLY and CDR2 FYNNEI. CDR3: CASRNRAATNEKLFF. DNA of the CDR3: TGTGCCAGCAGGAACAGGGCAGCAACTAATGAAAAACTGTTTTTT.

The chain links TRBV9 to TRBJ2-7; tentatively, D is TRBD1 (6 bases). V was shortened by 2 bases and J by 3 bases, with 9 bases between the two germline ends. This CDR3 comprises 13 residues. Germline CDR1 and CDR2: SGDLS and YYNGEE. In nucleotides, the CDR3 is TGTGCCAGCAGCGTTTCAGGGGACTACGAGCAGTACTTC. This sequence encodes CASSVSGDYEQYF. Combining the CDR3 with reference TRBV9 and TRBJ2-7 gives the whole variable domain DSGVTQTPKHLITATGQRVTLRCSPRSGDLSVYWYQQSLDQGLQFLIQYYNGEERAKGNILERFSAQQFPDLHSELNLSSLELGDSALYFCASSVSGDYEQYFGPGTRLTVT.

This chain joins TRBV29-1 and TRBJ1-1; a possible D gene is TRBD1 (6 bases). With 5 bases removed from V and 2 bases from J, the gap between germline ends came to 15 bases. The germline V gene encodes CDR1 SQVTM and CDR2 ANQGSEA. The CDR3 totals 14 residues. In DNA, the CDR3 is TGCAGCGTTCGCCGCGGCAGGGGCAACACTGAAGCTTTCTTT. As protein: CSVRRGRGNTEAFF.

This chain links TRBV6-5 with TRBJ1-1; D is possibly TRBD1 (5 bases). This CDR3 comprises 14 residues. V was cut by 7 bases and J by 0 bases, with 12 bases left in between. The V gene's germline CDR1 is MNHEY and CDR2 SVGAGI. The CDR3 DNA reads as TGTGCCAGCACCAAGTGGGGGGTGAACACTGAAGCTTTCTTT. Its protein product is CASTKWGVNTEAFF.

The CDR3 DNA reads TGTGCCAGCAGCGTCGCCGGAGGCCACAAGTACAATGAGCAGTTCTTC. Amino acids: CASSVAGGHKYNEQFF. This chain joins TRBV9 and TRBJ2-1; D possibly corresponds to TRBD2 (5 bases). V was trimmed by 2 bases and J by 4 bases, leaving 16 bases between them. Looked up from germline, CDR1 is SGDLS and CDR2 is YYNGEE. The CDR3 loop spans 16 amino acids.

This chain links TRBV7-9 with TRBJ2-1; 8 bases align to TRBD2. CDR1 and CDR2 (germline): SEHNR, FQNEAQ (reference sequence). V shed 4 bases, J shed 4 bases, and the junction held 3 bases outside the gene matches. This CDR3 region has 14 residues. CDR3 amino acids: CASSSRGGYNEQFF. The CDR3 coding sequence is TGTGCCAGCAGCTCCCGGGGGGGTTACAATGAGCAGTTCTTC.

This clone was observed once. The gene calls are TRBV3-1 (or the pseudogene TRBV3-2) and TRBJ2-3; 9 nucleotides align to TRBD2. This CDR3 has 17 amino acids. Unmatched junction bases numbered 14, after V lost 2 bases and J lost 8 bases. Germline CDR1 and CDR2: LGHDT and YNNKEL (reference sequence). CDR3 sequence: CASSQRLGRLAASTQYF. In DNA, the CDR3 is TGTGCCAGCAGCCAACGATTGGGGAGACTAGCGGCGAGTACGCAGTATTTT.

The chain recombines TRBV11-2 with TRBJ2-5, with TRBD2 as a possible D gene (5 bases). Per germline, CDR1 SGHAT and CDR2 FQNNGV. There are 16 residues in the CDR3. Trimming pared 3 bases from V and 5 bases from J, leaving 19 bases between. The CDR3 nucleotides read TGTGCCAGCAGCTTCCGCAGAAGGACGGGCGGGGAGACCCAGTACTTC. Residues: CASSFRRRTGGETQYF.

The V gene is TRBV28, the J gene TRBJ2-7, with D unresolved. The germline gives CDR1 MDHEN, CDR2 SYDVKM. The length of the CDR3 is 16 residues. Trimming removed 3 bases at V and 0 bases at J, with 15 bases between. CDR3 region: CASSFNPELVSYEQYF. CDR3 DNA: TGTGCCAGCAGTTTTAATCCTGAACTGGTCTCCTACGAGCAGTACTTC. Filled out from reference TRBV28 and TRBJ2-7, the complete variable domain reads DVKVTQSSRYLVKRTGEKVFLECVQDMDHENMFWYRQDPGLGLRLIYFSYDVKMKEKGDIPEGYSVSREKKERFSLILESASTNQTSMYLCASSFNPELVSYEQYFGPGTRLTVT.

The chain couples TRBV7-9 to TRBJ2-1, with 8 bases lining up with TRBD1. V lost 5 bases to trimming and J lost 5 bases; unmatched junction nucleotides: 5. This CDR3 has 14 amino acids. Germline values: CDR1 SEHNR, CDR2 FQNEAQ (reference sequence). The CDR3 here is CASSQTGDHNEQFF. For the CDR3, the DNA is TGTGCCAGCAGCCAGACAGGGGACCACAATGAGCAGTTCTTC. Full variable domain (missing parts from reference TRBV7-9 and TRBJ2-1): DTGVSQNPRHKITKRGQNVTFRCDPISEHNRLYWYRQTLGQGPEFLTYFQNEAQLEKSRLLSDRFSAERPKGSFSTLEIQRTEQGDSAMYLCASSQTGDHNEQFFGPGTRLTVL.

This sequence joins TRBV9 and TRBJ2-7; D possibly corresponds to TRBD1 (5 bases). The length of the CDR3 is 14 residues. Germline lookup yields CDR1 SGDLS and CDR2 YYNGEE. V lost 0 bases, J lost 5 bases, and 12 bases lay in between. CDR3 DNA sequence: TGTGCCAGCAGCGTAGATGGACAACCTGACGAGCAGTACTTC. It yields the protein CASSVDGQPDEQYF.

The rearrangement joins TRBV6-4 to TRBJ2-1, with 7 nucleotides matching TRBD2. Germline CDR1 reads MRHNA; CDR2 reads SNTAGT. The CDR3 runs to 16 residues. The ends lost 0 bases at V and 5 bases at J; junction bases unmatched: 7. This CDR3 is CASSDSSRGGNNEQFF. The CDR3 nucleotides are TGTGCCAGCAGTGACTCGAGTCGCGGGGGAAACAATGAGCAGTTCTTC.

This chain links TRBV6-1 with TRBJ1-4; D unresolved. Germline V gene data show CDR1 as MNHNS and CDR2 as SASEGT. The CDR3 totals 16 residues. Trimming left V 4 bases short and J 3 bases short, with 15 bases between. Written as DNA, the CDR3 is TGTGCCAGCAGTGGGGCAGAGAGGGCTGCTAATGAAAAACTGTTTTTT. It encodes CASSGAERAANEKLFF.